A single sample is the source of the 30 T cell receptor beta chains below, sequenced in a study of shared clonotypes between healthy human individuals. TCRdb keeps only in-frame clones here, not all; method: immunoSEQ multiplex PCR. Of about 2 million clones listed, approximately 95% are singletons. Naivety among CD8 cells was defined by CD45RO negativity and positive CCR7 selection, thereby excluding terminally differentiated effector memory CD45RA+ cells. Material: naive CD8+ T cells sorted from blood. Receptors originate from a man younger than 35 in good health.

This chain links TRBV9 with TRBJ2-7; 11 bases line up with TRBD2. The V gene's germline CDR1 is SGDLS and CDR2 YYNGEE. The trim removed 1 base at V and 2 bases at J, leaving 8 bases unmatched. The CDR3 has 17 residues. The CDR3 DNA reads TGTGCCAGCAGCGTATTAGCGGGGGGGCCCGGGACCTACGAGCAGTACTTC. Its protein product is CASSVLAGGPGTYEQYF.

V gene TRBV19 combines with J gene TRBJ2-5; 9 nucleotides line up with TRBD1. The CDR3 is made up of 14 amino acids. Germline V CDR1 and CDR2: LNHDA, SQIVND (reference sequence). The junction had 8 bases not matched to a gene; V was cut back by 7 bases and J by 5 bases. Here the CDR3 reads CASTTTGGLETQYF. In nucleotides, the CDR3 is TGTGCCAGTACCACTACAGGGGGCCTTGAGACCCAGTACTTC.

The rearrangement links TRBV7-8 to TRBJ2-5; 12 bases agree with TRBD2. Trimming removed 0 bases from V and 3 bases from J; junction bases left unmatched: 5. The CDR3 has 17 residues. Germline lookup yields CDR1 SGHVS and CDR2 FQNEAQ. As DNA, the CDR3 is TGTGCCAGCAGCTTAGCCCTAGCGGGGGGGGAAAAAGAGACCCAGTACTTC. This gives the protein CASSLALAGGEKETQYF. Combining the CDR3 with reference TRBV7-8 and TRBJ2-5 gives the whole variable domain GAGVSQSPRYKVAKRGQDVALRCDPISGHVSLFWYQQALGQGPEFLTYFQNEAQLDKSGLPSDRFFAERPEGSVSTLKIQRTQQEDSAVYLCASSLALAGGEKETQYFGPGTRLLVL.

The rearrangement links TRBV29-1 to TRBJ1-1, with no clear D. The CDR3 totals 13 residues. V lost 5 bases and J lost 3, with 13 bases in between. Germline V lookup: CDR1 SQVTM, CDR2 ANQGSEA. CDR3 loop: CSVYRESDTEAFF. The CDR3 bases are TGCAGCGTTTATAGGGAGTCCGACACTGAAGCTTTCTTT.

The V call is TRBV5-1, the J call TRBJ2-1; TRBD1 matches at 11 bases. The CDR3 spans 16 residues. Trimming cost V 0 bases and J 4 bases; bases outside gene matches: 3. Germline loops: CDR1 SGHRS, CDR2 YFSETQ. CDR3 nucleotide sequence: TGCGCCAGCAGCTTGGAGGGACAGGGGGATTACAATGAGCAGTTCTTC. It is translated as CASSLEGQGDYNEQFF.

V gene TRBV28 combines with J gene TRBJ2-7, with D perhaps matching TRBD1 (6 bases). Germline assignment: CDR1 MDHEN and CDR2 SYDVKM. Trimming shortened V by 5 bases and J by 3 bases, and 14 bases separated the two germline ends. The CDR3 has 14 residues. CDR3 amino acids: CASSQTGSRYEQYF. CDR3 nucleotide sequence: TGTGCCAGCAGTCAAACAGGGTCCCGCTACGAGCAGTACTTC.

The rearrangement links TRBV27 to TRBJ1-2, with D tentatively TRBD1 (5 bases). The ends were cut back, 6 bases at V and 7 bases at J, with 21 bases in the middle. Germline V gene lookup returns CDR1 MNHEY and CDR2 SMNVEV (reference sequence). The CDR3 sequence is 15 residues long. In DNA form, the CDR3 reads TGTGCCAGCAGCCCCTCCAGTCCAGGGAGGCTTGGCTACACCTTC. As protein: CASSPSSPGRLGYTF.

The chain combines TRBV6-6 with TRBJ1-1; no reliable D call. V lost 6 bases, J lost 0 bases, and 8 bases lay in between. The length of the CDR3 is 13 residues. Germline lookup yields CDR1 MNHNY and CDR2 SVGAGI (reference sequence). The CDR3 nucleotides read TGTGCCAGCAGGTGGACGTTGAACACTGAAGCTTTCTTT. Encoded protein: CASRWTLNTEAFF.

The chain links TRBV27 to TRBJ1-6, with 10 bases fitting TRBD1. V was pared by 1 base and J by 19 bases, with 4 bases of the junction left unmatched. CDR1 is MNHEY and CDR2 is SMNVEV in the germline V gene (reference sequence). This CDR3 region has 12 residues. The CDR3 reads CASSLLGQGLHF. For the CDR3, the DNA is TGTGCCAGCAGTTTATTGGGACAGGGGTTACACTTT.

This chain connects TRBV2 to TRBJ1-1, with a tentative D call TRBD1 (6 bases). The CDR3 length is 15 residues. CDR1 is SNHLY, CDR2 FYNNEI, per germline. V was shortened by 1 base and J by 6 bases, with 15 bases between the two germline ends. DNA of the CDR3: TGTGCCAGCAGTGAAGGAGGGGGTCTCTTCGCTGAAGCTTTCTTT. Its protein is CASSEGGGLFAEAFF.

V gene TRBV4-1 combines with J gene TRBJ2-3, with D perhaps TRBD2 (7 bases). The V gene's germline CDR1 is MGHRA and CDR2 YSYEKL. This CDR3 is 14 amino acids long. V was trimmed by 7 bases and J by 4 bases, leaving 15 bases between them. This CDR3 reads CASTPRGAADTQYF. The DNA of the CDR3 is TGCGCCAGCACGCCCCGGGGGGCTGCAGATACGCAGTATTTT.

The V and J genes are TRBV7-9 and TRBJ2-7, with D unresolved. Germline CDR1 and CDR2: SEHNR and FQNEAQ (reference sequence). This CDR3 has 12 residues. The V end was cut by 5 bases, the J end by 3 bases, with 8 bases between. The CDR3 nucleotides are TGTGCCAGCAGCAAAGACATCTACGAGCAGTACTTC. Protein product: CASSKDIYEQYF.

V usage is TRBV5-1 and J usage is TRBJ1-1; 8 positions match TRBD1. Trimming took 8 bases from V and 0 from J; bases not matched to a gene: 6. Germline V lookup: CDR1 SGHRS, CDR2 YFSETQ. The CDR3 covers 14 residues. DNA for the CDR3: TGCGCCAGTAGGGACAGGTTCATGAACACTGAAGCTTTCTTT. The encoded protein is CASRDRFMNTEAFF.

The chain's CDR3 is CATSGGFDRGLLNEQFF. The DNA of the CDR3 is TGTGCCACCAGCGGGGGCTTCGACAGGGGGCTCTTGAATGAGCAGTTCTTC. The V gene is TRBV15, the J gene TRBJ2-1, with 10 bases lining up with TRBD1. V dropped 5 bases and J dropped 7; count of bases not matched to a gene: 14. Germline CDR1 and CDR2: LNHNV and YYDKDF (reference sequence). The CDR3 has 17 residues.

The chain has TRBV7-9 and TRBJ2-7, with a weak D call TRBD2 (6 bases). This CDR3 spans 13 amino acids. Germline V gene lookup returns CDR1 SEHNR and CDR2 FQNEAQ (reference sequence). Trimming stripped 7 bases from V and 2 bases from J, with 12 bases between. The CDR3 DNA reads TGTGCCAGCACGGGGGACTTTCCCTACGAGCAGTACTTC. Translation: CASTGDFPYEQYF.

This sequence joins TRBV29-1 and TRBJ2-1; D remains unclear. The CDR3 consists of 12 residues. Trimming pared 3 bases from V and 9 bases from J, leaving 12 bases between. The V gene's germline CDR1 is SQVTM and CDR2 ANQGSEA. CDR3 coding DNA: TGCAGCGTTGAGGTGCTCGGCGGTGAGCAGTTCTTC. Its protein is CSVEVLGGEQFF.

The chain employs TRBV11-2 and TRBJ2-1, with D possibly being TRBD1 or TRBD2 (5 bases each). The CDR3 consists of 17 residues. Germline V CDR1 and CDR2: SGHAT, FQNNGV. Between the trimmed V and J ends, which lost 3 bases and 9 bases, there was a span of 24 bases. CDR3 sequence: CASSLGTGFVGLSEQFF. The CDR3 DNA reads as TGTGCCAGCAGCTTGGGGACGGGGTTTGTGGGGCTCTCTGAGCAGTTCTTC.

As for this clone: The same CDR3 arises from other DNA sequences in this sample as well. The chain combines TRBV7-9 with TRBJ2-5; D is unclear. V was clipped by 5 bases and J by 2 bases, with 6 bases between them. This CDR3 has 12 amino acids. Germline loops: CDR1 SEHNR, CDR2 FQNEAQ (reference sequence). The CDR3: CASSPPQETQYF. The CDR3 region has the DNA TGTGCCAGCAGCCCCCCACAAGAGACCCAGTACTTC.

CDR3 nucleotide sequence: TGTGCCAGCAGCTCGGGACAGGGAAATAATTCACCCCTCCACTTT. Translated, it gives CASSSGQGNNSPLHF. The rearrangement links TRBV5-6 to TRBJ1-6; TRBD1 matches at 9 bases. Germline V gene data show CDR1 as SGHDT and CDR2 as YYEEEE. The junction had 3 bases not matched to a gene; V was cut back by 3 bases and J by 5 bases. This CDR3 comprises 15 residues.

V gene TRBV5-1 combines with J gene TRBJ2-5; D is perhaps TRBD1 (6 bases). CDR1 is SGHRS and CDR2 is YFSETQ in the germline V gene. V lost 5 bases and J 2 bases, leaving 10 bases between the germline ends. The CDR3 sequence is 13 residues long. Here the CDR3 DNA reads TGCGCCAGCAGGCCAACAGGGCAAGAGACCCAGTACTTC. Translation gives CASRPTGQETQYF. The variable domain in full, completed from reference TRBV5-1 and TRBJ2-5, reads KAGVTQTPRYLIKTRGQQVTLSCSPISGHRSVSWYQQTPGQGLQFLFEYFSETQRNKGNFPGRFSGRQFSNSRSEMNVSTLELGDSALYLCASRPTGQETQYFGPGTRLLVL.

The chain uses TRBV20-1 and TRBJ2-7; D unresolved. This CDR3 region has 10 residues. Per germline, CDR1 DFQATT and CDR2 SNEGSKA (reference sequence). Deletions cut 6 bases from V and 6 bases from J, with 9 bases between. The CDR3 sequence is CSALLFEQYF. The CDR3, as DNA: TGCAGTGCCCTCCTGTTCGAGCAGTACTTC.

The chain recombines TRBV6-5 with TRBJ1-5; the D gene is possibly TRBD1 (5 bases). Germline-derived CDR1 and CDR2 are MNHEY and SVGAGI. The CDR3 is 13 residues long. Trimming shortened V by 4 bases and J by 6 bases, and 10 bases separated the two germline ends. CDR3 nucleotides: TGTGCCAGCAGTTCGACTGGGGGTCAGCCCCAGCATTTT. As protein: CASSSTGGQPQHF.

This chain joins TRBV27 and TRBJ2-7, with TRBD2 matching over 8 bases. CDR3 size: 17 residues. CDR1 is MNHEY, CDR2 SMNVEV, per germline (reference sequence). Unmatched junction bases numbered 12, after V lost 3 bases and J lost 2 bases. CDR3 DNA: TGTGCCAGCAGTTTCGATCCGAGCGGGAGATATCCCTACGAGCAGTACTTC. Translated, it gives CASSFDPSGRYPYEQYF.

V is TRBV19 and J is TRBJ1-2, with D maybe TRBD1 (5 bases). Germline values: CDR1 LNHDA, CDR2 SQIVND (reference sequence). There are 13 residues in the CDR3. Trimming stripped 5 bases from V and 6 bases from J, with 13 bases between. DNA for the CDR3: TGTGCCAGTAGTGGAACGGGACGGCATGGCTACACCTTC. Residues: CASSGTGRHGYTF. The complete variable domain, with remaining parts taken from reference TRBV19 and TRBJ1-2, reads DGGITQSPKYLFRKEGQNVTLSCEQNLNHDAMYWYRQDPGQGLRLIYYSQIVNDFQKGDIAEGYSVSREKKESFPLTVTSAQKNPTAFYLCASSGTGRHGYTFGSGTRLTVV.

DNA of the CDR3: TGTGCCTGGAGTGACGGGACCTACTACGAGCAGTACTTC. It is translated as CAWSDGTYYEQYF. This chain links TRBV30 with TRBJ2-7; D is possibly TRBD1 or TRBD2 (5 bases each). The CDR3 sequence is 13 residues long. Trimming removed 1 base from V and 3 bases from J, with 10 bases in between. Germline V CDR1 and CDR2: GTSNPN, SVGIG (reference sequence).

The gene calls are TRBV18 and TRBJ2-5; 9 bases are a match to TRBD2. The germline V gene encodes CDR1 KGHSH and CDR2 LQKENI. The CDR3 covers 16 residues. Trimming at V came to 2 bases and at J to 4 bases, leaving 8 bases not matched to a gene. CDR3 nucleotides: TGTGCCAGCTCACCAGGGGCGCGGGAGGGCCGAGAGACCCAGTACTTC. Its protein product is CASSPGAREGRETQYF.

The chain is built from TRBV7-9 and TRBJ1-2; the D is unclear. The CDR3 totals 15 residues. Per the germline V gene, CDR1 is SEHNR and CDR2 is FQNEAQ (reference sequence). V lost 5 bases to trimming and J lost 0 bases, with 13 bases between them. CDR3 in amino acids: CASSESSYSNYGYTF. Here the CDR3 DNA reads TGTGCCAGCAGCGAGTCGAGTTACTCTAACTATGGCTACACCTTC. The full variable domain, in which reference TRBV7-9 and TRBJ1-2 provide the parts outside the CDR3, is DTGVSQNPRHKITKRGQNVTFRCDPISEHNRLYWYRQTLGQGPEFLTYFQNEAQLEKSRLLSDRFSAERPKGSFSTLEIQRTEQGDSAMYLCASSESSYSNYGYTFGSGTRLTVV.

The rearrangement uses TRBV7-9 and TRBJ1-1; unclear D gene. The CDR3 covers 12 residues. Germline values: CDR1 SEHNR, CDR2 FQNEAQ (reference sequence). Trimming stripped 2 bases from V and 8 bases from J, with 9 bases between. CDR3 region: CASSLLAGEAFF. The CDR3, as DNA: TGTGCCAGCAGCTTATTGGCGGGGGAAGCTTTCTTT.

The V and J genes are TRBV2 and TRBJ2-7; D unclear. V lost 1 base and J 3 bases, leaving 7 bases between the germline ends. Looked up from germline, CDR1 is SNHLY and CDR2 is FYNNEI. CDR3 size: 13 residues. The CDR3 loop is CASSEVGFYEQYF. The CDR3 DNA reads as TGTGCCAGCAGTGAAGTCGGGTTCTACGAGCAGTACTTC.

The V call is TRBV7-6, the J call TRBJ2-1; D unclear. Germline V gives CDR1 SGHVS, CDR2 FNYEAQ. CDR3 length: 11 amino acids. V lost 1 base and J 12 bases, leaving 7 bases between the germline ends. CDR3 protein: CASSLDARQFF. In nucleotides, the CDR3 is TGTGCCAGCAGCTTAGATGCCAGGCAGTTCTTC. The entire variable domain, with the rest obtained from reference TRBV7-6 and TRBJ2-1, is as follows: GAGVSQSPRYKVTKRGQDVALRCDPISGHVSLYWYRQALGQGPEFLTYFNYEAQQDKSGLPNDRFSAERPEGSISTLTIQRTEQRDSAMYRCASSLDARQFFGPGTRLTVL.